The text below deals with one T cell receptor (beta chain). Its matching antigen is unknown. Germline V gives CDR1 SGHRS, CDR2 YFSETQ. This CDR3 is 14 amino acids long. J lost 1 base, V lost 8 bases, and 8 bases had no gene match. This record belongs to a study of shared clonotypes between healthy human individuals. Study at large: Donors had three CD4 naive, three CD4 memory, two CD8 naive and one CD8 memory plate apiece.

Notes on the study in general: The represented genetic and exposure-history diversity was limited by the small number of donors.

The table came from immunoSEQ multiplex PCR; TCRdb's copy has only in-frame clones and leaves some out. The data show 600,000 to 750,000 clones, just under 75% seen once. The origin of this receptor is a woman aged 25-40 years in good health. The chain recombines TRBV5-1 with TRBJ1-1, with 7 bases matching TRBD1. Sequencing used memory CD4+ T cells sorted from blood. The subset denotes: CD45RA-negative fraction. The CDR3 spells CASKTGQQNTEAFF. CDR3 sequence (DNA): TGCGCCAGTAAGACGGGACAGCAGAACACTGAAGCTTTCTTT. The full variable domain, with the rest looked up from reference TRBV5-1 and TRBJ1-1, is KAGVTQTPRYLIKTRGQQVTLSCSPISGHRSVSWYQQTPGQGLQFLFEYFSETQRNKGNFPGRFSGRQFSNSRSEMNVSTLELGDSALYLCASKTGQQNTEAFFGQGTRLTVV.